This T cell receptor beta chain was sequenced for a study of T cell repertoires in cytomegalovirus infection. As for the study in general: TCR beta signatures that were public indicated CMV infection and matching HLA type. Study-wide points: Cumulated frequencies of public TCR beta families served to identify carriers of CMV plus the relevant HLA. Dominating the ex vivo response were HLA-C-restricted CMV-specific TCR beta clonotypes.

TCRdb re-derived calls from the reads in MiXCR, one entry per CDR3 protein. The sample has fewer than 550,000 distinct CDR3 sequences; 16% are singletons. This clonotype came up many times. What it binds is not known. This CDR3 has 18 amino acids. Germline CDR1 and CDR2: SNHLY and FYNNEI. The V end was cut by 5 bases, the J end by 0 bases, with 17 bases between. This rearrangement joins TRBV2 to TRBJ1-6, with a tentative D call TRBD1 (6 bases). The receptor was isolated from a human donor in good health (CMV status not recorded). Some clones in this sample may be carry-over from other donors' samples. Sequenced: CD8+ T cells from PBMCs. CDR3 protein: CASSKPGHQSSYNSPLHF. CDR3 in DNA: TGTGCCAGCAGTAAACCGGGACACCAGAGCTCCTATAATTCACCCCTCCACTTT. The full variable domain, in which reference TRBV2 and TRBJ1-6 provide the parts outside the CDR3, is EPEVTQTPSHQVTQMGQEVILRCVPISNHLYFYWYRQILGQKVEFLVSFYNNEISEKSEIFDDQFSVERPDGSNFTLKIRSTKLEDSAMYFCASSKPGHQSSYNSPLHFGNGTRLTVT.